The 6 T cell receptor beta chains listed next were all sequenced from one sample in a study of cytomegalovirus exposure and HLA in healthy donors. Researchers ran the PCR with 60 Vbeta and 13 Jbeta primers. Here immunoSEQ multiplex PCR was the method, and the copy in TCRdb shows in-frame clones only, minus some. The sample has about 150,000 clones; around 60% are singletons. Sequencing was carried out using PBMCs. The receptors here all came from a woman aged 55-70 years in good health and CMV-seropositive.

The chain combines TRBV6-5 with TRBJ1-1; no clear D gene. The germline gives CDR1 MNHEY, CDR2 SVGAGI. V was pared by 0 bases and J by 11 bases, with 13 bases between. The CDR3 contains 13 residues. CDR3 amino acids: CASSYSIGNEAFF. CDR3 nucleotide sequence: TGTGCCAGCAGTTACTCGATTGGTAATGAGGCTTTCTTT.

CDR3 protein: CASSSSGRALDEQYF. CDR3 nucleotide sequence: TGTGCCAGCAGCTCAAGCGGGAGGGCCCTCGACGAGCAGTACTTC. The V and J genes are TRBV6-5 and TRBJ2-7; 10 bases align to TRBD2. This CDR3 region has 15 residues. CDR1 and CDR2 (germline): MNHEY, SVGAGI. V was pared by 6 bases and J by 5 bases, with 10 bases of the junction left unmatched.

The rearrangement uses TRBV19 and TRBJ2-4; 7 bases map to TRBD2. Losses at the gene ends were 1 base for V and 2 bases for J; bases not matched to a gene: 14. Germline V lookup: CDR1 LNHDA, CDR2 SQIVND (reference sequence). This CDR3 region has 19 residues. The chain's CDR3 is CASSIAGGGLSSTKNIQYF. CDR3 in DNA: TGTGCCAGTAGTATAGCGGGGGGAGGTTTGTCGAGCACCAAAAACATTCAGTACTTC. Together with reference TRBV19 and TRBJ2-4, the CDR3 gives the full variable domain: DGGITQSPKYLFRKEGQNVTLSCEQNLNHDAMYWYRQDPGQGLRLIYYSQIVNDFQKGDIAEGYSVSREKKESFPLTVTSAQKNPTAFYLCASSIAGGGLSSTKNIQYFGAGTRLSVL.

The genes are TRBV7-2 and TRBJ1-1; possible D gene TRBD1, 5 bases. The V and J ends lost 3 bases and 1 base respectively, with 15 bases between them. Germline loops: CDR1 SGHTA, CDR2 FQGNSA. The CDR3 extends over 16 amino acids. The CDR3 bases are TGTGCCAGCAGCTTTCGGTCGACAGCTACGAACACTGAAGCTTTCTTT. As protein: CASSFRSTATNTEAFF.

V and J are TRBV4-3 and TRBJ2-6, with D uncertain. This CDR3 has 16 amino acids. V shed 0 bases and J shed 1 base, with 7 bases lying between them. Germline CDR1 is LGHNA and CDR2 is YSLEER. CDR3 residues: CASSQESRSGANVLTF. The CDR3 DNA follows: TGCGCCAGCAGCCAAGAATCCAGGTCTGGGGCCAACGTCCTGACTTTC.

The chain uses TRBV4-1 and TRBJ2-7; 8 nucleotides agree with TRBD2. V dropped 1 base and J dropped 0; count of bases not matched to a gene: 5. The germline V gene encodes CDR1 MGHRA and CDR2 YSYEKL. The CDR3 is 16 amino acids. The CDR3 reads CASSQGTSGSSYEQYF. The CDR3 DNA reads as TGCGCCAGCAGCCAAGGTACTAGCGGAAGCTCCTACGAGCAGTACTTC.